Listed below are T cell receptor beta chains from one sample, sequenced in a study of T cells in localized non-small cell lung cancer. Only in-frame clones appear in the TCRdb table, and some are missing; sequencing was by immunoSEQ multiplex PCR. The table includes a few thousand clones, 23% detected once. This specimen was lung tumor tissue, taken before any cancer treatment. All receptors derive from a female donor over 55 with stage I lung adenocarcinoma. Both conserved end residues are part of each CDR3. A D gene is named only where the DNA matches it firmly. Where a row states a size, it is once, few, many or the class of an expanded clone; other rows omit it.

V: TRBV10-3; J: TRBJ2-1; size: few; D: NA; CDR3: CAITGTSVNEQFF; DNA: TGTGCCATCACAGGGACCTCCGTGAATGAGCAGTTCTTC
V: TRBV11-3; J: TRBJ2-1; size: medium-sized; D: TRBD2; CDR3: CASSPRGGNYEQFF; DNA: TGTGCCAGCAGCCCACGGGGGGGGAACTATGAGCAGTTCTTC
V: TRBV6-8; J: TRBJ2-3; size: few; D: NA; CDR3: CASSYFRTTGSYPDTQYF; DNA: TGTGCCAGCAGTTACTTTCGTACGACAGGTTCCTACCCAGATACGCAGTATTTT
V: TRBV9; J: TRBJ2-5; size: few; D: NA; CDR3: CASSPRGYKKETQYF; DNA: TGTGCCAGCAGCCCCCGGGGGTATAAAAAAGAGACCCAGTACTTC
V: TRBV11-3; J: TRBJ1-2; size: medium-sized; D: NA; CDR3: CASSLLGPRDYGYTF; DNA: TGTGCCAGCAGCCTCCTGGGACCGAGGGATTATGGCTACACCTTC
V: TRBV30; J: TRBJ2-7; size: large; D: NA; CDR3: CAWSGPPYREQYF; DNA: TGTGCCTGGAGTGGACCTCCCTACCGCGAGCAGTACTTC
V: TRBV6-8; J: TRBJ2-7; size: few; D: NA; CDR3: CASSPGDSGGYEQYF; DNA: TGTGCCAGCAGCCCGGGGGACAGCGGCGGCTACGAGCAGTACTTC
V: TRBV28; J: TRBJ2-3; size: NA; D: NA; CDR3: CASSFGGGSGRDTQYF; DNA: TGTGCCAGCAGTTTTGGAGGGGGCTCAGGGAGGGATACGCAGTATTTT
V: TRBV6-7; J: TRBJ2-1; size: NA; D: TRBD1; CDR3: CASSRLRPGQGADNEQFF; DNA: TGTGCCAGCAGCCGATTACGCCCTGGCCAGGGGGCTGACAATGAGCAGTTCTTC
V: TRBV9; J: TRBJ2-2; size: NA; D: TRBD2; CDR3: CASTPEAGGVIGELFF; DNA: TGTGCCAGCACTCCGGAAGCGGGGGGTGTCATCGGGGAGCTGTTTTTT
V: TRBV4-1; J: TRBJ2-1; size: few; D: NA; CDR3: CASSPGEAEQFF; DNA: TGCGCCAGCAGCCCGGGAGAAGCTGAGCAGTTCTTC
V: TRBV7-8; J: TRBJ2-7; size: medium-sized; D: TRBD2; CDR3: CASKLAGVSEQYF; DNA: TGTGCCAGCAAATTAGCGGGAGTCAGCGAGCAGTACTTC
V: TRBV6-8; J: TRBJ2-3; size: NA; D: NA; CDR3: CASTPRVRDTQYF; DNA: TGTGCCAGCACCCCGAGGGTCCGAGATACGCAGTATTTT
V: TRBV6-8; J: TRBJ1-2; size: few; D: NA; CDR3: CASSYSGGNYGYTF; DNA: TGTGCCAGCAGTTACTCTGGCGGAAACTATGGCTACACCTTC
V: TRBV11-3; J: TRBJ1-1; size: NA; D: TRBD1; CDR3: CASSWDRGDTEAFF; DNA: TGTGCCAGCAGCTGGGACAGGGGCGACACTGAAGCTTTCTTT
V: TRBV28; J: TRBJ2-3; size: few; D: NA; CDR3: CASSLRGTYTDTQYF; DNA: TGTGCCAGCAGTTTGAGGGGGACCTACACAGATACGCAGTATTTT
V: TRBV9; J: TRBJ2-1; size: NA; D: NA; CDR3: CASSARDPIYNEQFF; DNA: TGTGCCAGCAGCGCCCGGGACCCCATCTACAATGAGCAGTTCTTC
V: TRBV6-8; J: TRBJ2-3; size: few; D: NA; CDR3: CASSALRGSTDTQYF; DNA: TGTGCCAGCAGTGCCCTCAGGGGAAGCACAGATACGCAGTATTTT
V: TRBV19; J: TRBJ2-1; size: NA; D: NA; CDR3: CASRQGGNEQFF; DNA: TGTGCCAGTAGACAGGGAGGAAATGAGCAGTTCTTC
V: TRBV9; J: TRBJ1-6; size: NA; D: NA; CDR3: CASKPETYNSPLHF; DNA: TGTGCCAGCAAGCCGGAGACCTATAATTCACCCCTCCACTTT
V: TRBV29-1; J: TRBJ1-3; size: NA; D: TRBD1; CDR3: CSARDRGSGNTIYF; DNA: TGCAGCGCGCGGGACAGGGGCTCTGGAAACACCATATATTTT
V: TRBV12-5; J: TRBJ2-3; size: NA; D: TRBD2; CDR3: CASGLGTSGGADTQYF; DNA: TGTGCTAGTGGTTTGGGGACTAGCGGGGGGGCAGATACGCAGTATTTT